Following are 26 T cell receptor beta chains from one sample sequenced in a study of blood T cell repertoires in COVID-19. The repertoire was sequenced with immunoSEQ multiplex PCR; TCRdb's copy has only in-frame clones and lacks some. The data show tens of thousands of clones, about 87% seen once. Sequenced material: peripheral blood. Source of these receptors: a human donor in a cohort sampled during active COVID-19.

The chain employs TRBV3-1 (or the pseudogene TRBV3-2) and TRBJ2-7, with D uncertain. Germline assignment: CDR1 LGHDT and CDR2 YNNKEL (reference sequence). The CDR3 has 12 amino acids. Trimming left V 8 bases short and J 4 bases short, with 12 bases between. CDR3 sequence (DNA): TGTGCCAGCTCTTACTCGAGTTACGAGCAGTACTTC. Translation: CASSYSSYEQYF.

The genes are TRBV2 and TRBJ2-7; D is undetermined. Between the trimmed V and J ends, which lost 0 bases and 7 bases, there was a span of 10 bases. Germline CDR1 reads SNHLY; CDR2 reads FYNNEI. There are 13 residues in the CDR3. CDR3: CASSEATSVEQYF. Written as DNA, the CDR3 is TGTGCCAGCAGTGAAGCGACAAGTGTGGAGCAGTACTTC.

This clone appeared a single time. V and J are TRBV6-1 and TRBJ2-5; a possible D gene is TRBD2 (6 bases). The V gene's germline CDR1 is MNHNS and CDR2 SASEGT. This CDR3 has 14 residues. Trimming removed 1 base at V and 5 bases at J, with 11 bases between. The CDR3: CASSEGQGGETQYF. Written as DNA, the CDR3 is TGTGCCAGCAGTGAAGGGCAGGGAGGCGAGACCCAGTACTTC.

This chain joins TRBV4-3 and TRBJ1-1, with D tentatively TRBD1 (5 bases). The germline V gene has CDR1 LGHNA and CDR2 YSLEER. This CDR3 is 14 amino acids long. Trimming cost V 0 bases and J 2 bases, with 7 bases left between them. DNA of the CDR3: TGCGCCAGCAGCCAAGAAGGACAAAACACTGAAGCTTTCTTT. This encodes CASSQEGQNTEAFF.

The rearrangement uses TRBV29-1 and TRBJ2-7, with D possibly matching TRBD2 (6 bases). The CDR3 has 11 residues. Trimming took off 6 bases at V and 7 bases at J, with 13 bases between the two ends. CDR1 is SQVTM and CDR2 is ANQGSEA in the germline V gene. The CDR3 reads CSVDRGREQYF. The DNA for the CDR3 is TGCAGCGTCGATCGGGGGAGGGAGCAGTACTTC.

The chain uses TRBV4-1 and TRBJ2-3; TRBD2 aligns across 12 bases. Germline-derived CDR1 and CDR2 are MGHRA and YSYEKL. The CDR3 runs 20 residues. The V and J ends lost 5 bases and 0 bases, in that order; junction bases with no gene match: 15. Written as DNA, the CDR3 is TGCGCCAGCAGCATAGGAGGGTCGCTAGCGGGGGGGATTAGCACAGATACGCAGTATTTT. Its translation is CASSIGGSLAGGISTDTQYF.

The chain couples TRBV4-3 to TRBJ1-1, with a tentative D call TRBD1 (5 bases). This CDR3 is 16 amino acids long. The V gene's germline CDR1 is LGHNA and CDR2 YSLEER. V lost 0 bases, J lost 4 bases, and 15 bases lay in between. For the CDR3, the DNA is TGCGCCAGCAGCCAAGAGTATCGGCAGGGATTCACTGAAGCTTTCTTT. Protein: CASSQEYRQGFTEAFF.

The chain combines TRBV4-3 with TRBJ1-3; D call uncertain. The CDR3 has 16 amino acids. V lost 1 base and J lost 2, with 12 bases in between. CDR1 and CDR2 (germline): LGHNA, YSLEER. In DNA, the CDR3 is TGCGCCAGCAGCCAAGGGCAGGCTACAGCTGGAAACACCATATATTTT. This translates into CASSQGQATAGNTIYF.

DNA of the CDR3: TGTGCCACCACCCCTGGGACAGGGGGCGGTACGCAGTATTTT. Its protein is CATTPGTGGGTQYF. The chain joins TRBV15 to TRBJ2-3; 12 bases agree with TRBD1. The CDR3 extends over 14 amino acids. The germline V gene encodes CDR1 LNHNV and CDR2 YYDKDF (reference sequence). The V and J ends lost 7 bases and 8 bases, in that order; junction bases with no gene match: 7.

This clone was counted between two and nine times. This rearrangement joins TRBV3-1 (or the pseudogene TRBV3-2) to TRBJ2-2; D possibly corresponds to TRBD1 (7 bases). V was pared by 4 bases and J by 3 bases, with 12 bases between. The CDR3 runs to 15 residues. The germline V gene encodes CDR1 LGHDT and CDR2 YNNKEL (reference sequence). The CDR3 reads CASSRGDSYTGELFF. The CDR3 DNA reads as TGTGCCAGCAGCCGCGGGGACAGCTACACCGGGGAGCTGTTTTTT.

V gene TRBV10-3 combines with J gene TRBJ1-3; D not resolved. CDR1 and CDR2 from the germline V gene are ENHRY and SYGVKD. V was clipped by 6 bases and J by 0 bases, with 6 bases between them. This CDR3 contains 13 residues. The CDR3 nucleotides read TGTGCCATCAGGACAAGCTCTGGAAACACCATATATTTT. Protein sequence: CAIRTSSGNTIYF.

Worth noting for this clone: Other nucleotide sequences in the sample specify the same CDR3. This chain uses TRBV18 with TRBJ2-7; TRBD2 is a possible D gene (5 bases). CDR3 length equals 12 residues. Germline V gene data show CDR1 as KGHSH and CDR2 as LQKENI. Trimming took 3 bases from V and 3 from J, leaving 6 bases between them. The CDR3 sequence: CASSPGSYEQYF. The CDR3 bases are TGTGCCAGCTCACCGGGGAGCTACGAGCAGTACTTC.

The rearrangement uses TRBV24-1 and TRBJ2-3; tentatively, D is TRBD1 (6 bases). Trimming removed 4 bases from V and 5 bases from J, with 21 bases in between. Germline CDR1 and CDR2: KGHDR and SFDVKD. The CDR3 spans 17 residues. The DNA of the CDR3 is TGTGCCACCAGTGACCCAACCGGGACATCAGGCGGAGATACGCAGTATTTT. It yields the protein CATSDPTGTSGGDTQYF.

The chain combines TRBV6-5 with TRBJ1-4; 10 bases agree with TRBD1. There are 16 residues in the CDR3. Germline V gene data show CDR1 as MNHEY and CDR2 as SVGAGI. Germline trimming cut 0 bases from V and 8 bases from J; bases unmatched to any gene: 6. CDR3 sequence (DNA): TGTGCCAGCAGTTACTCGAAAGGACAGGGGGGAGAAAAACTGTTTTTT. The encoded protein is CASSYSKGQGGEKLFF.

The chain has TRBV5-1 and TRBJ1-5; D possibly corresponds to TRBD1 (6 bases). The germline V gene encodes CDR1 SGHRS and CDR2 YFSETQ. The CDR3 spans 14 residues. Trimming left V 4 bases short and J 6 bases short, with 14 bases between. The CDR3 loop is CASSPGGGSQPQHF. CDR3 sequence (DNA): TGCGCCAGCAGCCCGGGTGGGGGCTCTCAGCCCCAGCATTTT.

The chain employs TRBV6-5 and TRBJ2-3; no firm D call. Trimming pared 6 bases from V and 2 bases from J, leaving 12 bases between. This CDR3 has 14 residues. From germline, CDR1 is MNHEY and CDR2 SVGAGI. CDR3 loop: CASRYQSSTDTQYF. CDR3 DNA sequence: TGTGCCAGCAGATATCAGTCTTCCACAGATACGCAGTATTTT.

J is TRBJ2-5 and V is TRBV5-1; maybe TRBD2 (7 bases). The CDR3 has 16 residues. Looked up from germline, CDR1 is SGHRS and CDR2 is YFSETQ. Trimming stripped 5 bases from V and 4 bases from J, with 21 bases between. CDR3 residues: CASRLDGGPVGETQYF. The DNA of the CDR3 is TGCGCCAGCAGGCTAGACGGGGGGCCAGTTGGAGAGACCCAGTACTTC.

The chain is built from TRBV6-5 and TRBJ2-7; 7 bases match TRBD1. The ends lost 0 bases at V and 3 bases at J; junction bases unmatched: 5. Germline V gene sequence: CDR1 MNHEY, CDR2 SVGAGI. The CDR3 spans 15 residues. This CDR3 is CASSYSNRGRYEQYF. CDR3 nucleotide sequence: TGTGCCAGCAGTTACTCCAACAGGGGTCGCTACGAGCAGTACTTC.

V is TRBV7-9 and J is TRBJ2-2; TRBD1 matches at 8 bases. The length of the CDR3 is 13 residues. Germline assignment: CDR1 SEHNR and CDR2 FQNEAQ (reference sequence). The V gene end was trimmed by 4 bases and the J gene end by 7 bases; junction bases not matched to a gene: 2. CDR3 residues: CASSSGGGGELFF. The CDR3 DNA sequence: TGTGCCAGCAGCTCAGGGGGCGGCGGGGAGCTGTTTTTT.

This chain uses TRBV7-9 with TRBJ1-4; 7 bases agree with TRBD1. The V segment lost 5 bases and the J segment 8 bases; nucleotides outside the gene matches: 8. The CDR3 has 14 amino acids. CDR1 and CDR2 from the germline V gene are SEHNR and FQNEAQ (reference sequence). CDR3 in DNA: TGTGCCAGCAGCCTGTGGGACAGAGGGGAAAAACTGTTTTTT. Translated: CASSLWDRGEKLFF.

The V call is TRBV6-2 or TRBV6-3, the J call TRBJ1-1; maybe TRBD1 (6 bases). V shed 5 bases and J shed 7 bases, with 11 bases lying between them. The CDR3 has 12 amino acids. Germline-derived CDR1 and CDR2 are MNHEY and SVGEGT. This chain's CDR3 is CASSQDRVEAFF. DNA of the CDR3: TGTGCCAGCAGTCAGGACAGAGTTGAAGCTTTCTTT.

The CDR3 nucleotides read TGTGCCAGCAGTCTCACAGGGGACGAGCAGTACTTC. It yields the protein CASSLTGDEQYF. This chain uses TRBV7-9 with TRBJ2-7; 7 nucleotides match TRBD1. The CDR3 length is 12 residues. Germline CDR1 SEHNR, CDR2 FQNEAQ (reference sequence). Trimming removed 6 bases from V and 5 bases from J; junction bases left unmatched: 4.

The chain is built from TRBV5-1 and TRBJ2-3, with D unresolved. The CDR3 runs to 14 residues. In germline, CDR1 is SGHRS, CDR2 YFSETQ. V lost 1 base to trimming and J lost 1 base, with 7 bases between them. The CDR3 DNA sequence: TGCGCCAGCAGCTTGTCAACAGGCACAGATACGCAGTATTTT. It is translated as CASSLSTGTDTQYF.

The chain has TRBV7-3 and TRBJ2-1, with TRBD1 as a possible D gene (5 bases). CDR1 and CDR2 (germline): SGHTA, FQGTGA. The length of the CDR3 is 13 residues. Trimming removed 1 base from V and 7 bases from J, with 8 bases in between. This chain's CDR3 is CASSLIAGNEQFF. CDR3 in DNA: TGTGCCAGCAGCTTAATCGCAGGGAATGAGCAGTTCTTC. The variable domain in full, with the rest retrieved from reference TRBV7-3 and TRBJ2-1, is GAGVSQTPSNKVTEKGKYVELRCDPISGHTALYWYRQSLGQGPEFLIYFQGTGAADDSGLPNDRFFAVRPEGSVSTLKIQRTERGDSAVYLCASSLIAGNEQFFGPGTRLTVL.

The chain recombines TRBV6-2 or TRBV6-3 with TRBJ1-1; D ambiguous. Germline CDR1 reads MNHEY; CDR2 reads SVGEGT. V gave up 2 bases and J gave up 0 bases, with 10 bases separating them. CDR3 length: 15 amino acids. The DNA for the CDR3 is TGTGCCAGCAGTTACACGGGGTTTGTGAACACTGAAGCTTTCTTT. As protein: CASSYTGFVNTEAFF.

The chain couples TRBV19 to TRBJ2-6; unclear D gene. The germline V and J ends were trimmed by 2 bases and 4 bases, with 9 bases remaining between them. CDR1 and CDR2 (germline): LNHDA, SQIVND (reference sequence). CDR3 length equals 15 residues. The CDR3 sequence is CASSISVMGANVLTF. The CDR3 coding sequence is TGTGCCAGTAGTATATCGGTGATGGGGGCCAACGTCCTGACTTTC.